The 21 T cell receptor beta chains listed next were all sequenced from one sample in a study of blood T cell repertoires in COVID-19. Generated by immunoSEQ multiplex PCR, the TCRdb table keeps only in-frame clones and is missing some. The sample carries approximately 280,000 clones, approximately 83% recorded once. The specimen was peripheral blood. All receptors derive from a woman in her twenties or thirties who had recovered from COVID-19.

This chain connects TRBV27 to TRBJ2-5; TRBD2 agrees at 7 bases. Germline trimming cut 8 bases from V and 2 bases from J; bases unmatched to any gene: 5. CDR1 MNHEY and CDR2 SMNVEV come from the germline V gene (reference sequence). The CDR3 is 13 amino acids. In DNA form, the CDR3 reads TGTGCCAGCGCGCGGGAGCCTCAAGAGACCCAGTACTTC. It encodes CASAREPQETQYF.

Turning to this clone: This sample includes further DNA sequences coding for the same CDR3. V gene TRBV2 combines with J gene TRBJ1-1; the D is unclear. CDR1 and CDR2 from the germline V gene are SNHLY and FYNNEI. CDR3 size: 12 residues. V was pared by 3 bases and J by 6 bases, with 8 bases between. CDR3 in DNA: TGTGCCAGCAGTGAGTCAGGTGCTGAAGCTTTCTTT. It is translated as CASSESGAEAFF.

The chain links TRBV7-2 to TRBJ2-7; D perhaps matches TRBD1 (5 bases). Germline values: CDR1 SGHTA, CDR2 FQGNSA. The CDR3 is made up of 15 amino acids. Trimming cost V 0 bases and J 2 bases, with 11 bases left between them. The CDR3 region has the DNA TGTGCCAGCAGCTTAGCGGGCAGGGCGACCTACGAGCAGTACTTC. It encodes CASSLAGRATYEQYF.

This chain joins TRBV11-2 and TRBJ2-3, with a possible D match to TRBD2 (6 bases). Looked up from germline, CDR1 is SGHAT and CDR2 is FQNNGV. The CDR3 is 15 residues long. Trimming removed 2 bases at V and 5 bases at J, with 14 bases between. The CDR3 coding sequence is TGTGCCAGCAGCTTAATCACGGGGGTGGGAGATACGCAGTATTTT. Its translation is CASSLITGVGDTQYF.

V is TRBV5-6 and J is TRBJ1-5; 9 bases match TRBD1. The CDR3 is made up of 15 amino acids. Germline V gives CDR1 SGHDT, CDR2 YYEEEE. J gave up 6 bases and V 4 bases, and 8 bases lay outside the gene matches. CDR3 in DNA: TGTGCCAGCAGCACCGGGACAGGGTCTGCTCAGCCCCAGCATTTT. Amino acid sequence: CASSTGTGSAQPQHF.

The chain uses TRBV24-1 and TRBJ2-1; TRBD2 agrees at 10 bases. Germline trimming cut 6 bases from V and 8 bases from J; bases unmatched to any gene: 6. Germline V lookup: CDR1 KGHDR, CDR2 SFDVKD. This CDR3 has 14 amino acids. The CDR3 spells CATSLAGEVYEQFF. CDR3 in DNA: TGTGCCACCAGTCTAGCGGGAGAGGTCTATGAGCAGTTCTTC.

This rearrangement joins TRBV12-3 or TRBV12-4 to TRBJ2-7, with a possible D match to TRBD1 (5 bases). The CDR3 runs 13 residues. V lost 1 base and J lost 7, with 11 bases in between. The CDR3 DNA sequence: TGTGCCAGCAGTTTAGGCAGGGTGGGAGAGCAGTACTTC. Translating gives CASSLGRVGEQYF.

This rearrangement joins TRBV28 to TRBJ1-5; 8 nucleotides align to TRBD1. The J segment lost 0 bases and the V segment lost 4 bases, leaving 8 bases of the junction unmatched. From germline, CDR1 is MDHEN and CDR2 SYDVKM. The CDR3 is 17 residues long. The DNA for the CDR3 is TGTGCCAGCAGTTCCGGACAGGGCTTTTATAGCAATCAGCCCCAGCATTTT. This encodes CASSSGQGFYSNQPQHF.

The gene calls are TRBV19 and TRBJ2-7; TRBD1 matches 7 bases. The trim removed 6 bases at V and 5 bases at J, leaving 7 bases unmatched. Germline assignment: CDR1 LNHDA and CDR2 SQIVND (reference sequence). The CDR3 sequence is 13 residues long. The CDR3 bases are TGTGCCAGTAGCACAGGGACAGACGACGAGCAGTACTTC. This translates into CASSTGTDDEQYF.

The V gene is TRBV28, the J gene TRBJ1-6; D gene ambiguous. CDR1 and CDR2 from the germline V gene are MDHEN and SYDVKM. The ends were cut back, 2 bases at V and 9 bases at J, with 11 bases in the middle. CDR3 length equals 14 residues. CDR3 nucleotide sequence: TGTGCCAGCAGTTTAAGGGTGGAGGGTTCACCCCTCCACTTT. Its protein is CASSLRVEGSPLHF.

The chain is built from TRBV4-2 and TRBJ2-7; the match to TRBD2 covers 7 bases. The CDR3 is made up of 13 amino acids. Unmatched junction bases numbered 3, after V lost 1 base and J lost 6 bases. Germline loops: CDR1 LGHNA, CDR2 YNFKEQ. The CDR3 bases are TGTGCCAGCAGCCAAGCTCGGGGGGTCGAGCAGTACTTC. Amino acid sequence: CASSQARGVEQYF.

The chain joins TRBV7-8 to TRBJ2-1; TRBD2 aligns across 12 bases. Trimming removed 3 bases from V and 9 bases from J; junction bases left unmatched: 12. Germline CDR1 SGHVS, CDR2 FQNEAQ. The CDR3 consists of 17 residues. CDR3 in DNA: TGTGCCAGCAGCTTCGTGCGACTAGCGGGAGTTTTCGGTGAGCAGTTCTTC. Amino acid sequence: CASSFVRLAGVFGEQFF.

This clone was observed a handful of times. The rearrangement links TRBV30 to TRBJ1-2; no clear D gene. The germline V gene has CDR1 GTSNPN and CDR2 SVGIG (reference sequence). CDR3 size: 13 residues. V was trimmed by 6 bases and J by 5 bases, leaving 16 bases between them. DNA of the CDR3: TGTGCCTGCCGACTCCTCCGGGAGTATGGCTACACCTTC. Protein: CACRLLREYGYTF.

The chain is built from TRBV6-5 and TRBJ2-7; TRBD2 might be the D (6 bases). CDR1 is MNHEY and CDR2 is SVGAGI in the germline V gene. Trimming shortened V by 2 bases and J by 5 bases, and 13 bases separated the two germline ends. The CDR3 is 14 amino acids. CDR3 residues: CASSYRPSVNEQYF. For the CDR3, the DNA is TGTGCCAGCAGTTACCGGCCTAGCGTCAACGAGCAGTACTTC.

This clone was picked up one time. V is TRBV19 and J is TRBJ2-7, with D unclear. The germline V and J ends were trimmed by 4 bases and 3 bases, with 16 bases remaining between them. The germline V gene encodes CDR1 LNHDA and CDR2 SQIVND (reference sequence). The CDR3 spans 15 residues. CDR3 nucleotides: TGTGCCAGTAGTAATACGGCAGTAGCCTTCTACGAGCAGTACTTC. Amino acid sequence: CASSNTAVAFYEQYF. Supplemented by reference TRBV19 and TRBJ2-7, the full variable domain reads DGGITQSPKYLFRKEGQNVTLSCEQNLNHDAMYWYRQDPGQGLRLIYYSQIVNDFQKGDIAEGYSVSREKKESFPLTVTSAQKNPTAFYLCASSNTAVAFYEQYFGPGTRLTVT.

The rearrangement uses TRBV11-1 and TRBJ1-1; 7 bases map to TRBD1. Germline values: CDR1 SGHAT, CDR2 FQDESV (reference sequence). Trimming cost V 6 bases and J 5 bases; bases outside gene matches: 9. This CDR3 is 14 amino acids long. This chain's CDR3 is CASRPDRERTEAFF. As DNA, the CDR3 is TGTGCCAGCAGACCCGACAGGGAGAGAACTGAAGCTTTCTTT.

This clone was counted a single time. The chain employs TRBV6-6 and TRBJ2-7, with D maybe TRBD1 (6 bases). The germline CDR1 and CDR2 sequences are MNHNY and SVGAGI (reference sequence). Trimming cost V 6 bases and J 3 bases, with 9 bases left between them. This CDR3 region has 12 residues. The CDR3: CASRGQLYEQYF. The CDR3 region has the DNA TGTGCCAGCAGAGGACAGCTCTACGAGCAGTACTTC.

This chain connects TRBV4-1 to TRBJ2-1; 8 positions match TRBD2. This CDR3 is 17 amino acids long. The germline gives CDR1 MGHRA, CDR2 YSYEKL. Trimming at V came to 2 bases and at J to 3 bases, leaving 9 bases not matched to a gene. CDR3 nucleotides: TGCGCCAGCAGCCAACCCTGGCGGCGGGGGGACTACAATGAGCAGTTCTTC. It is translated as CASSQPWRRGDYNEQFF.

The chain couples TRBV4-1 to TRBJ2-5, with TRBD2 identical over 11 bases. The V gene end was trimmed by 2 bases and the J gene end by 5 bases; junction bases not matched to a gene: 7. CDR3 length: 16 amino acids. The germline V gene encodes CDR1 MGHRA and CDR2 YSYEKL. CDR3 sequence reads: CASSQMLAGGEETQYF. CDR3 nucleotide sequence: TGCGCCAGCAGCCAAATGCTAGCGGGAGGCGAGGAGACCCAGTACTTC.

The chain has TRBV7-9 and TRBJ2-7, with a possible D match to TRBD1 (6 bases). Germline assignment: CDR1 SEHNR and CDR2 FQNEAQ (reference sequence). The length of the CDR3 is 16 residues. V lost 4 bases, J lost 0 bases, and 16 bases lay in between. The CDR3 reads CASSSSYRDSSYEQYF. The CDR3 DNA reads as TGTGCCAGCAGCTCCTCCTACAGGGATAGCTCCTACGAGCAGTACTTC.

The rearrangement uses TRBV11-2 and TRBJ1-1, with no clear D. The CDR3 has 12 amino acids. Deletions cut 5 bases from V and 3 bases from J, with 7 bases between. Germline CDR1 is SGHAT and CDR2 is FQNNGV. This chain's CDR3 is CASSPGYTEAFF. The CDR3 bases are TGTGCCAGCAGCCCGGGTTACACTGAAGCTTTCTTT. The full variable domain, completed using reference TRBV11-2 and TRBJ1-1, is EAGVAQSPRYKIIEKRQSVAFWCNPISGHATLYWYQQILGQGPKLLIQFQNNGVVDDSQLPKDRFSAERLKGVDSTLKIQPAKLEDSAVYLCASSPGYTEAFFGQGTRLTVV.